Listed here are 4 T cell receptor beta chains from one sample, sequenced in a study of regulatory T cells in long-lasting Graves disease. Building the TCR beta libraries relied on iRepertoire HTBI primers, and CDR3 regions underwent Arm-PCR. A single record per CDR3 protein comes from TCRdb applying MiXCR to the multiplex PCR reads. This table holds 400,000 or so distinct CDR3 sequences, less than 25% found once. As for time point: persistent/refractory GD, antithyroid drugs over 5 years with positive TRAb. Generation of the TCR library employed RNA extracted from PBMCs. The sequenced sample was peripheral blood mononuclear cells (PBMCs), obtained when the disease was refractory, from a patient treated with antithyroid drugs. All receptors derive from a female donor with Graves disease.

A few counts support this clonotype. The rearrangement uses TRBV6-1 and TRBJ2-2, with TRBD2 as a possible D gene (5 bases). The V and J ends lost 7 bases and 7 bases respectively, with 16 bases between them. Germline V gene sequence: CDR1 MNHNS, CDR2 SASEGT. The CDR3 extends over 14 amino acids. CDR3: CASTTRRGGGELFF. As DNA, the CDR3 is TGTGCCAGCACTACAAGACGAGGAGGCGGGGAGCTGTTTTTT.

A few counts support this clonotype. The rearrangement uses TRBV10-2 and TRBJ2-7, with TRBD2 matching over 9 bases. This CDR3 is built from 14 residues. CDR1 and CDR2 from the germline V gene are WSHSY and SAAADI. Losses at the gene ends were 11 bases for V and 1 base for J; bases not matched to a gene: 9. This CDR3 reads CARPIAGASYEQYF. CDR3 bases: TGCGCCCGACCAATAGCGGGAGCTTCCTACGAGCAGTACTTC.

In this sample, this clonotype turned up many times. The chain recombines TRBV30 with TRBJ2-5; 13 bases fit TRBD2. V shed 2 bases and J 4 bases; nucleotides not matched to a gene: 4. In germline, CDR1 is GTSNPN, CDR2 SVGIG (reference sequence). The CDR3 totals 15 residues. The CDR3 DNA reads as TGTGCCTGGAGTCGGACTAGCGGGAGTACAGAGACCCAGTACTTC. As protein: CAWSRTSGSTETQYF.

This clonotype was observed at least ten times. The rearrangement uses TRBV30 and TRBJ2-5; D not certain. Germline V gene data show CDR1 as GTSNPN and CDR2 as SVGIG (reference sequence). Trimming stripped 8 bases from V and 9 bases from J, with 13 bases between. The CDR3 totals 10 residues. Here the CDR3 reads CASSLPAQYF. The CDR3 region has the DNA TGTGCCAGCTCACTACCAGCCCAGTACTTC.